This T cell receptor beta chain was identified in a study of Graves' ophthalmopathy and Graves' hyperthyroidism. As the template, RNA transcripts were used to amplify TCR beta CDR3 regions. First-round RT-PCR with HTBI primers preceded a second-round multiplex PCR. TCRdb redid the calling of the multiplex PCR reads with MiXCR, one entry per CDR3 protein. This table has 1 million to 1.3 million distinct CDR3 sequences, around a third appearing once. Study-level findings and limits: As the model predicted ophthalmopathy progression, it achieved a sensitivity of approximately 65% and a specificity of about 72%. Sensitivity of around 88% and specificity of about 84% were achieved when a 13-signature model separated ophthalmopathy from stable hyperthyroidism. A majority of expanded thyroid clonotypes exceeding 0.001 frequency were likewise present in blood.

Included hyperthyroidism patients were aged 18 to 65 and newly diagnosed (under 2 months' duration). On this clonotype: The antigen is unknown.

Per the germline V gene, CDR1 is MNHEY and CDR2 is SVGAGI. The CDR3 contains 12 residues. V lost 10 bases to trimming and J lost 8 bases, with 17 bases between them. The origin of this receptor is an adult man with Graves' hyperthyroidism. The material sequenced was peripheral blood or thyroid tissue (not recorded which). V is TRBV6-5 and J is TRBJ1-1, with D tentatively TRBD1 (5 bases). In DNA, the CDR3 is TGTGCCATCATCGATAGCGGGACCGAAGCTTTCTTT. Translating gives CAIIDSGTEAFF.